The following is a T cell receptor (beta chain) sequence with its context. Its antigen is not known. Here immunoSEQ multiplex PCR was the method, and the copy in TCRdb shows in-frame clones only, minus some. The table shows more than 40,000 clones, with 85% to 95% occurring only once. This sample was included in a study of graft-versus-host responses after intestinal transplantation. Study details: Each recipient received a multivisceral, liver-intestinal, or isolated intestinal graft. Recipients across the board were started on anti-thymocyte globulin induction, then kept on tacrolimus and steroids for two to four years.

Study results and caveats: Recipient marrow held GvH clones, some first seen in ileum or blood.

The V gene's germline CDR1 is LGHNA and CDR2 YNFKEQ. The CDR3 totals 16 residues. V dropped 0 bases and J dropped 4 bases, with 12 bases sitting between them. The chain uses TRBV4-2 and TRBJ2-2, with D possibly being TRBD2 (6 bases). The source was unstimulated CD8+ T cells sorted from spleen or lymph node cells, collected before transplant. The TCR originated in a human donor who was the organ donor for an intestinal transplant. This chain's CDR3 is CASSQDTAGTTGELFF. In DNA form, the CDR3 reads TGTGCCAGCAGCCAAGATACGGCGGGAACCACCGGGGAGCTGTTTTTT.